Reported below is one TCR beta chain. Its antigen is not known. This record belongs to a study of beta chain features in type 1 diabetes. Across the study: Cells sorted and examined across all samples totaled almost 110 million.

cDNA synthesis used the whole RNA isolate, giving expressed TCRB sequences. The data were produced by immunoSEQ multiplex PCR, yet TCRdb's version contains in-frame clones alone and is incomplete. The table includes over 650,000 clones, over 11% detected once. Only one heparinised blood draw was taken per donor, and its volume averaged about 116 mL. Findings and limits, study-wide: Sampled from patients, naive, central memory and Treg TCRB repertoires appeared more similar than those sampled from healthy donors. Among patients with Type 1 diabetes, TCRB CDR3s were moderately but significantly shorter in every one of the four CD4+ subsets.

The source material was naive CD4+ T cells from blood. The TCR sequence derives from a man between 18 and 35 years old with type 1 diabetes.

This CDR3 is CASSSRPSYNEQFF. For the CDR3, the DNA is TGTGCCAGCAGCTCCAGGCCCTCCTACAATGAGCAGTTCTTC. The rearrangement joins TRBV11-2 to TRBJ2-1; D uncertain. V dropped 4 bases and J dropped 0 bases, with 7 bases sitting between them. The germline CDR1 and CDR2 sequences are SGHAT and FQNNGV. There are 14 residues in the CDR3.